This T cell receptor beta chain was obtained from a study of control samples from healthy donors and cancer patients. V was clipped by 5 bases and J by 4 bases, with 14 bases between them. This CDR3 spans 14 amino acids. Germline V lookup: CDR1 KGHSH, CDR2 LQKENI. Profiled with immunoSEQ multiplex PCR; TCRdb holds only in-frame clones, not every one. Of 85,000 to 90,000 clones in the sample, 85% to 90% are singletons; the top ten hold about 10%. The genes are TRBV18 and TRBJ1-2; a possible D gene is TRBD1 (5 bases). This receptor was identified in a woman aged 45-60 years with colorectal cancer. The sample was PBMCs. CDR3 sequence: CASSTDGTVYGYTF. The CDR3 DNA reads TGTGCCAGCTCAACAGATGGGACGGTCTATGGCTACACCTTC. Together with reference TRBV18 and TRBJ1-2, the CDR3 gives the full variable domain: NAGVMQNPRHLVRRRGQEARLRCSPMKGHSHVYWYRQLPEEGLKFMVYLQKENIIDESGMPKERFSAEFPKEGPSILRIQQVVRGDSAAYFCASSTDGTVYGYTFGSGTRLTVV.